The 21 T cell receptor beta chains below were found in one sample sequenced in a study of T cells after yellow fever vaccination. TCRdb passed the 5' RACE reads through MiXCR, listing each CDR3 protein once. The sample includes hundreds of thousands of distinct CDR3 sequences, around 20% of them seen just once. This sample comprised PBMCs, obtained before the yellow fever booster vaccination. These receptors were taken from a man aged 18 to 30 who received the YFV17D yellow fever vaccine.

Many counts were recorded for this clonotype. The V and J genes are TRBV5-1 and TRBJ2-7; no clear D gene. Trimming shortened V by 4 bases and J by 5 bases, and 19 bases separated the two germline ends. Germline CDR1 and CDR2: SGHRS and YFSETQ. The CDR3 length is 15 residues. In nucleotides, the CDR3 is TGCGCCAGCAGCCCTGCGGTTCTCTCGGAGAACGAGCAGTACTTC. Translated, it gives CASSPAVLSENEQYF.

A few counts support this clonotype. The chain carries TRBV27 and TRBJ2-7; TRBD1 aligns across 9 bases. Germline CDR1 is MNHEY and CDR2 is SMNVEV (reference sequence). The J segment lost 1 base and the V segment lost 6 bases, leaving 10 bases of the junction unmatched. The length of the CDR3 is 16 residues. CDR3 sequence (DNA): TGTGCCAGCAGCCGCTCCGGGACAGGGTATTCCTACGAGCAGTACTTC. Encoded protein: CASSRSGTGYSYEQYF.

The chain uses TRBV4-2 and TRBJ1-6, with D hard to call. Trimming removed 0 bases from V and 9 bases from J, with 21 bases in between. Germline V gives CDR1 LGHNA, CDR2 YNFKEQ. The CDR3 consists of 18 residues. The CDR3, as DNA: TGTGCCAGCAGCCAAGATGTATATCGTTCGCAGCGGGTTTCACCCCTCCACTTT. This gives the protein CASSQDVYRSQRVSPLHF.

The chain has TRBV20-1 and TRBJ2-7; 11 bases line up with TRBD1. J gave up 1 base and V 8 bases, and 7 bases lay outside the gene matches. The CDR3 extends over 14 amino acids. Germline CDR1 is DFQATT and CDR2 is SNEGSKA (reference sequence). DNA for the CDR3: TGCAGTTCTACCGGGACAGGGGGTTCCTACGAGCAGTACGTC. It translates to CSSTGTGGSYEQYV.

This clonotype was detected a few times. CDR3 coding DNA: TGCGCCAGCAGGCGGGGGACCCAAGAGACCCAGTACTTC. Translated: CASRRGTQETQYF. The V and J genes are TRBV5-1 and TRBJ2-5; TRBD2 matches 7 bases. This CDR3 is built from 13 residues. Losses at the gene ends were 5 bases for V and 1 base for J; bases not matched to a gene: 2. Germline V gene data show CDR1 as SGHRS and CDR2 as YFSETQ.

The CDR3 reads CASSSQTGGGTNEKLFF. The CDR3 DNA follows: TGTGCCAGCAGCTCCCAGACAGGGGGCGGGACTAATGAAAAACTGTTTTTT. The chain has TRBV7-9 and TRBJ1-4, with TRBD1 identical over 10 bases. Germline loops: CDR1 SEHNR, CDR2 FQNEAQ (reference sequence). V was clipped by 4 bases and J by 2 bases; unmatched bases: 7. CDR3 length equals 17 residues.

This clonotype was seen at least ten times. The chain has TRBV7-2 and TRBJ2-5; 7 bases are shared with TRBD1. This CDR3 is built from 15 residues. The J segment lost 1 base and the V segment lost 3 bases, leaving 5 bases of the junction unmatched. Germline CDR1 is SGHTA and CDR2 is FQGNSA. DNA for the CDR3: TGTGCCAGCAGCTTCCCGACAGGGCGCCAAGAGACCCAGTACTTC. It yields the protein CASSFPTGRQETQYF.

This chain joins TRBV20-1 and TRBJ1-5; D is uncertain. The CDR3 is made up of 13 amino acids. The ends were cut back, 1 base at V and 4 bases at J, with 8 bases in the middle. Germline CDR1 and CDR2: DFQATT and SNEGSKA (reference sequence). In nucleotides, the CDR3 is TGCAGTGCTAGAGGTTTCAGGAATCAGCCCCAGCATTTT. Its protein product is CSARGFRNQPQHF.

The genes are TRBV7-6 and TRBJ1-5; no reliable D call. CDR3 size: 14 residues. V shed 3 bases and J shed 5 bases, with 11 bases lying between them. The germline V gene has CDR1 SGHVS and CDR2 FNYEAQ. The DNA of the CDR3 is TGTGCCAGCAGCTTTGGGTCGCGGGATCAGCCCCAGCATTTT. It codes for CASSFGSRDQPQHF.

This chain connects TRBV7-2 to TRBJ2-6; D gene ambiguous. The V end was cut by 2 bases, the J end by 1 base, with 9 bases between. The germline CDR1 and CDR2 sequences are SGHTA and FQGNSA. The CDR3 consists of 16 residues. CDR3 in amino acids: CASSLSADSGANVLTF. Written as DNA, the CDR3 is TGTGCCAGCAGCTTAAGCGCGGATTCTGGGGCCAACGTCCTGACTTTC.

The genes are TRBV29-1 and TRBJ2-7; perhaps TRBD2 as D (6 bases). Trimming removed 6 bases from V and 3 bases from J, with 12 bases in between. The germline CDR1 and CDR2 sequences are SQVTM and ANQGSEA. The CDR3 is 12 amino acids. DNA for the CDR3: TGCAGCGTCTTGGGGGGAAACTACGAGCAGTACGTC. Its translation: CSVLGGNYEQYV.

The CDR3 here is CASSADRDYGYTF. For the CDR3, the DNA is TGTGCCAGCTCAGCAGACAGGGACTATGGCTACACCTTC. This chain links TRBV18 with TRBJ1-2, with TRBD1 matching 7 bases. Per germline, CDR1 KGHSH and CDR2 LQKENI. V shed 5 bases and J 3 bases; nucleotides not matched to a gene: 3. CDR3 size: 13 residues.

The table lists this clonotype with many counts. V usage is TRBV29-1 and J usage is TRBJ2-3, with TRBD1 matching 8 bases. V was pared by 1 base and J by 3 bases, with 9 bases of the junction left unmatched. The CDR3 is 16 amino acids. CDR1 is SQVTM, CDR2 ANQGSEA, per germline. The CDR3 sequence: CSVEVWDRTGTDTQYF. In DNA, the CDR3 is TGCAGCGTTGAAGTATGGGACAGGACAGGTACAGATACGCAGTATTTT.

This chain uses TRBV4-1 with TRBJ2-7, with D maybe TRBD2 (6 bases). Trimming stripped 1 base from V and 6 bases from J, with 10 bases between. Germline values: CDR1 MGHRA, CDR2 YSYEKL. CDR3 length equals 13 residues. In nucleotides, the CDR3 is TGCGCCAGCAGCCAAGCGGGGGATCGCGAGCAGTACTTC. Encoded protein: CASSQAGDREQYF.

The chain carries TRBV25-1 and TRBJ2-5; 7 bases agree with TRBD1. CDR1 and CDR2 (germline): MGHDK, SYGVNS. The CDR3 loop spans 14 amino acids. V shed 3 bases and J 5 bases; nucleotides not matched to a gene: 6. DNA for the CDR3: TGTGCCAGCAGTGATACAGGGGATTTGGAGACCCAGTACTTC. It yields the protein CASSDTGDLETQYF.

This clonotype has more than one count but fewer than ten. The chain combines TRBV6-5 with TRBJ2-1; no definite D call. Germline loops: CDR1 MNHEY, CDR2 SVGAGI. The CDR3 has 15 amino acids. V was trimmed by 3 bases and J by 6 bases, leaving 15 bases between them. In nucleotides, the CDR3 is TGTGCCAGCAGTTATCTCGCTACCCACAGCAATGAGCAGTTCTTC. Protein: CASSYLATHSNEQFF.

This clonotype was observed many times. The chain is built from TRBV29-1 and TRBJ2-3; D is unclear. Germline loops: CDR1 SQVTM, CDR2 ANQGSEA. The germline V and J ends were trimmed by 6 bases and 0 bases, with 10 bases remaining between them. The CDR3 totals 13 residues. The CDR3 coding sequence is TGCAGCGTCCCCTTGACTAGCACAGATACGCAGTATTTT. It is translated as CSVPLTSTDTQYF.

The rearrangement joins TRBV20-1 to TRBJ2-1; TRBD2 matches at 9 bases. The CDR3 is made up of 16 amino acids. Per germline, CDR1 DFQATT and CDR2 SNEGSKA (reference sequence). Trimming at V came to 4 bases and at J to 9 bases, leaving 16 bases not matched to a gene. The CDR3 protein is CSATPRVAGVSIEQFF. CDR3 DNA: TGCAGTGCTACACCTCGGGTAGCGGGGGTTTCAATTGAGCAGTTCTTC.

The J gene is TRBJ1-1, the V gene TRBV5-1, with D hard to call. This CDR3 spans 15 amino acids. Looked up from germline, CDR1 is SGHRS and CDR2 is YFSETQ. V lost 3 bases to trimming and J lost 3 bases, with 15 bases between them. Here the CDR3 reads CASSSLALGDTEAFF. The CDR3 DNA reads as TGCGCCAGCAGCTCGCTTGCGCTCGGGGACACTGAAGCTTTCTTT. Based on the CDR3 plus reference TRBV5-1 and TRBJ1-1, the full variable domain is KAGVTQTPRYLIKTRGQQVTLSCSPISGHRSVSWYQQTPGQGLQFLFEYFSETQRNKGNFPGRFSGRQFSNSRSEMNVSTLELGDSALYLCASSSLALGDTEAFFGQGTRLTVV.

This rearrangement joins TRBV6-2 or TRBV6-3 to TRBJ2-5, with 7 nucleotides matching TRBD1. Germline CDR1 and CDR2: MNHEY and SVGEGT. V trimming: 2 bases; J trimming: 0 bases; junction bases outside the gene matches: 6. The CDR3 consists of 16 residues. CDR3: CASSYLPTGNQETQYF. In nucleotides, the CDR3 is TGTGCCAGCAGTTACCTCCCGACAGGGAACCAAGAGACCCAGTACTTC.

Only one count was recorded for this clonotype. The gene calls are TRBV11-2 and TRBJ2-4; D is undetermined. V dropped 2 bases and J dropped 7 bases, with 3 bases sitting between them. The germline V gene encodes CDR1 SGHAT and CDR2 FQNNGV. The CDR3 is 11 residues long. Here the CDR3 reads CASSLRNIQYF. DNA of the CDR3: TGTGCCAGCAGCTTACGCAACATTCAGTACTTC.